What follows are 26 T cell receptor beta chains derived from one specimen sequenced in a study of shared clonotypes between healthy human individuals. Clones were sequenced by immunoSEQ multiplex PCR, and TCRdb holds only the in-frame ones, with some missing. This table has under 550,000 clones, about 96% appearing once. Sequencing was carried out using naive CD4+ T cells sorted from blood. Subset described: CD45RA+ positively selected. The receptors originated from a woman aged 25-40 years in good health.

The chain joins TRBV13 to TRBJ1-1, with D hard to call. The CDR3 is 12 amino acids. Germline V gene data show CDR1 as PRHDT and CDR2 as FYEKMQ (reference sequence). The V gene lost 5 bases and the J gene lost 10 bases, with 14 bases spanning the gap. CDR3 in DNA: TGTGCCAGCAGCCAGCGTGGGAAGGGAGCTTTCTTT. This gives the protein CASSQRGKGAFF.

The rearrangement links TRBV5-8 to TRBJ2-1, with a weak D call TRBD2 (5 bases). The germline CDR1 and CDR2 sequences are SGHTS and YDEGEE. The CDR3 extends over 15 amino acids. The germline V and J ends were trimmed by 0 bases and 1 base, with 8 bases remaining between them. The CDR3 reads CASSLVGESYNEQFF. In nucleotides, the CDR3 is TGTGCCAGCAGCTTGGTGGGAGAATCCTACAATGAGCAGTTCTTC.

The chain's CDR3 is CASSGRDRVGHEQFF. CDR3 DNA: TGTGCCAGCAGCGGGCGGGACAGGGTAGGACATGAGCAGTTCTTC. The chain recombines TRBV28 with TRBJ2-1; TRBD1 aligns across 9 bases. From germline, CDR1 is MDHEN and CDR2 SYDVKM. Trimming took 6 bases from V and 8 from J; bases not matched to a gene: 11. The CDR3 runs to 15 residues.

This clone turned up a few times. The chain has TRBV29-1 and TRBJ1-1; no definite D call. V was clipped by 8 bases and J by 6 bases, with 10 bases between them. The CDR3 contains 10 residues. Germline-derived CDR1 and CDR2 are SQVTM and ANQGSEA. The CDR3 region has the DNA TGCAGCTCGAACCCCGCTGAAGCTTTCTTT. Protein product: CSSNPAEAFF.

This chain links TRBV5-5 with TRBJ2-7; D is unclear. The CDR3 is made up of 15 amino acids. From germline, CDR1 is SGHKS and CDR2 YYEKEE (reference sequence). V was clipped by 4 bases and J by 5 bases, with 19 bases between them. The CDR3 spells CASSPRPQKADEQYF. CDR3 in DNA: TGTGCCAGCAGCCCCCGTCCTCAAAAGGCGGACGAGCAGTACTTC.

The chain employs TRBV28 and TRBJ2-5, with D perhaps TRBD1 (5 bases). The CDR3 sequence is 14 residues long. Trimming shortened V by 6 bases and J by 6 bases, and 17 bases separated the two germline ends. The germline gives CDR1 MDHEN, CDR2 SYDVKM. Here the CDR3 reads CASRRQLVKQTQYF. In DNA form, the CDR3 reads TGTGCCAGCAGGAGACAGCTAGTTAAACAGACCCAGTACTTC.

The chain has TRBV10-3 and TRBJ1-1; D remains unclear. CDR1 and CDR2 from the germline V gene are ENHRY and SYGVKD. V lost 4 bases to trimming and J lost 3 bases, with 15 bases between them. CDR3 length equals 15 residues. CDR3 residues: CAISAQDLGDTEAFF. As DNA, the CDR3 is TGTGCCATCAGTGCTCAGGATCTCGGAGACACTGAAGCTTTCTTT.

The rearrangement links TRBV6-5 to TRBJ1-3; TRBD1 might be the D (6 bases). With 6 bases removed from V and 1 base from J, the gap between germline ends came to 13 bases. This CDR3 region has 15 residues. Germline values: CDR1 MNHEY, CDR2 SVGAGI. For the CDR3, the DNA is TGTGCCAGCAGACCCAGGGGTGCATCTGGAAACACCATATATTTT. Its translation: CASRPRGASGNTIYF.

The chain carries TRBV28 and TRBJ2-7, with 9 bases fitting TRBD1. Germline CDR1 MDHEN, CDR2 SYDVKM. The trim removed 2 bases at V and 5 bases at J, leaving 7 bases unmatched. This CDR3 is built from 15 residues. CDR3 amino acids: CASSLVGQGYNEQYF. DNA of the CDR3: TGTGCCAGCAGTTTAGTGGGACAGGGATATAACGAGCAGTACTTC.

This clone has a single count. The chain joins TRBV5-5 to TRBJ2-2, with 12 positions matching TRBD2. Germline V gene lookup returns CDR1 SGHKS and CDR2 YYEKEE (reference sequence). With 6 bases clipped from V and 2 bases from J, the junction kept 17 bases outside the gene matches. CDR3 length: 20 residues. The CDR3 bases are TGTGCCAGCAAACCAGATAAACCGGGACTAGCGGGCCCCAACACCGGGGAGCTGTTTTTT. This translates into CASKPDKPGLAGPNTGELFF. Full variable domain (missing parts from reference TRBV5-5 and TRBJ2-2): DAGVTQSPTHLIKTRGQQVTLRCSPISGHKSVSWYQQVLGQGPQFIFQYYEKEERGRGNFPDRFSARQFPNYSSELNVNALLLGDSALYLCASKPDKPGLAGPNTGELFFGEGSRLTVL.

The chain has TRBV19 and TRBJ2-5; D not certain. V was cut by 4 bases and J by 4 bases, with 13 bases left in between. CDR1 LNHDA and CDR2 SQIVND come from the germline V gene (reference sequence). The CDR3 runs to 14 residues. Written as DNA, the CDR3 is TGTGCCAGTAGTAGCCGGAATAGAGGAGAGACCCAGTACTTC. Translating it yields CASSSRNRGETQYF.

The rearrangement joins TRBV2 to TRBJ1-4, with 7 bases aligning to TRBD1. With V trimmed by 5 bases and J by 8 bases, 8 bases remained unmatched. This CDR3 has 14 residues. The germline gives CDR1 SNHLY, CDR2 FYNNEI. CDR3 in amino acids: CASSPQGVGEKLFF. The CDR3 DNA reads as TGTGCCAGCAGTCCCCAGGGGGTAGGGGAAAAACTGTTTTTT.

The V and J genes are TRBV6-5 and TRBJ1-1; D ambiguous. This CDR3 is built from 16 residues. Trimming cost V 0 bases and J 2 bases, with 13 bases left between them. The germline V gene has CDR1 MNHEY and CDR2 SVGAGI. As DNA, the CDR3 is TGTGCCAGCAGTTACTCTCGGACGAGAGGAAACACTGAAGCTTTCTTT. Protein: CASSYSRTRGNTEAFF.

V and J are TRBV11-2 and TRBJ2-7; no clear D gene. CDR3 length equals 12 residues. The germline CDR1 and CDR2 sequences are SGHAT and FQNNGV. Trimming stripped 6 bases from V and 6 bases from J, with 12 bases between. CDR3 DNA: TGTGCCAGCAGTCAGGAAGGAAGCGAGCAGTACTTC. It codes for CASSQEGSEQYF.

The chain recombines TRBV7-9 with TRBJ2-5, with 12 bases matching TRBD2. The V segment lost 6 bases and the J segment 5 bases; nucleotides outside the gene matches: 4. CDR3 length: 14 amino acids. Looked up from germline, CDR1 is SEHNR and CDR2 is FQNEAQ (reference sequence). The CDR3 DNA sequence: TGTGCCAGCAGGCTAGCGGGAGGGAAGGAGACCCAGTACTTC. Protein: CASRLAGGKETQYF.

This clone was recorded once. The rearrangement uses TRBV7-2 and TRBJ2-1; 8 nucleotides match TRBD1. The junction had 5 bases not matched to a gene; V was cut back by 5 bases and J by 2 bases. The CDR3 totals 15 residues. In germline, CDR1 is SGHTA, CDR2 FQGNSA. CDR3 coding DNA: TGTGCCAGCAGCCCTACAGGGGGACCCTACAATGAGCAGTTCTTC. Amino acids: CASSPTGGPYNEQFF.

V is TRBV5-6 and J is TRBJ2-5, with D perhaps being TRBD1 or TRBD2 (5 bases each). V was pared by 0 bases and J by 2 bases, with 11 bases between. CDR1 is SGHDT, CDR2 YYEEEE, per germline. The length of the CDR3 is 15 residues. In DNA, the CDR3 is TGTGCCAGCAGCTTGGTGCAGGGACCACAAGAGACCCAGTACTTC. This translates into CASSLVQGPQETQYF.

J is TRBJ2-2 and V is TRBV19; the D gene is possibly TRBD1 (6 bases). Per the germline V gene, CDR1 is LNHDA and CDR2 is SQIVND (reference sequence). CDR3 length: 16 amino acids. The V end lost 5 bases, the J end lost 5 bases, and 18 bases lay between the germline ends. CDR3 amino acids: CASSPRTVLTTGELFF. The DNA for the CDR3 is TGTGCCAGTAGTCCCCGGACAGTACTGACGACCGGGGAGCTGTTTTTT.

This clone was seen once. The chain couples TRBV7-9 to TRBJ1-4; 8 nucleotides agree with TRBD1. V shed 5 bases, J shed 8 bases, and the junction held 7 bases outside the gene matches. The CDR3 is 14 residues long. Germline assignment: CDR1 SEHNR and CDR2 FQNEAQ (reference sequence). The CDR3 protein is CASSPTGVGEKLFF. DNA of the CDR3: TGTGCCAGCAGCCCGACAGGGGTTGGGGAAAAACTGTTTTTT.

Here the CDR3 DNA reads TGTGCCAGCAGCCCAATAGCGGGACTCTCTATCGAGCAGTACTTC. It specifies CASSPIAGLSIEQYF. The chain employs TRBV4-2 and TRBJ2-7; 8 nucleotides agree with TRBD2. Germline values: CDR1 LGHNA, CDR2 YNFKEQ. The CDR3 covers 15 residues. The V segment lost 4 bases and the J segment 6 bases; nucleotides outside the gene matches: 11.

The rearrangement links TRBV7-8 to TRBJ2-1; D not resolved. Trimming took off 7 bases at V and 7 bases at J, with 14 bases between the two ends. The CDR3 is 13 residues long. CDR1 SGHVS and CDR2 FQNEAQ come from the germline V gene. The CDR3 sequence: CASTDEMGNEQFF. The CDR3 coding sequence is TGTGCCAGCACCGACGAGATGGGTAATGAGCAGTTCTTC.

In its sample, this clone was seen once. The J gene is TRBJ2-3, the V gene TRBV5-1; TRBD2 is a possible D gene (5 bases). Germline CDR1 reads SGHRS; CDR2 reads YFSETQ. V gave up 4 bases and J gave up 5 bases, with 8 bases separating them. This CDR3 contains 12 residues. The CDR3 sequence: CASSQEGDTQYF. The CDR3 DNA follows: TGCGCCAGCAGCCAAGAGGGAGATACGCAGTATTTT.

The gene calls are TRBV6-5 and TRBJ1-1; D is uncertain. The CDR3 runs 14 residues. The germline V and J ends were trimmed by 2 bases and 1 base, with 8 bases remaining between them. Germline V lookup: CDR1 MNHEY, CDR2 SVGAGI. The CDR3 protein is CASSYGVANTEAFF. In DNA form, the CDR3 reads TGTGCCAGCAGTTACGGGGTAGCGAACACTGAAGCTTTCTTT.

The CDR3 bases are TGTGCCAGCAGCCAGGCACTAGCGGGAGGGCCGTATGAGCAGTTCTTC. Encoded protein: CASSQALAGGPYEQFF. The V gene is TRBV4-2, the J gene TRBJ2-1, with 13 nucleotides matching TRBD2. The CDR3 has 16 amino acids. Germline CDR1 is LGHNA and CDR2 is YNFKEQ. V lost 3 bases to trimming and J lost 8 bases; unmatched junction nucleotides: 7.

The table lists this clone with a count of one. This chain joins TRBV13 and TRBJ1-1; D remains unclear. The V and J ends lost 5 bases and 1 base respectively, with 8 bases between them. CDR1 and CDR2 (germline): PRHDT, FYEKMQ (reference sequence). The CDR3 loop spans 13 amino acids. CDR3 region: CASSLRPNTEAFF. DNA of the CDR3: TGTGCCAGCAGCCTTCGGCCGAACACTGAAGCTTTCTTT.

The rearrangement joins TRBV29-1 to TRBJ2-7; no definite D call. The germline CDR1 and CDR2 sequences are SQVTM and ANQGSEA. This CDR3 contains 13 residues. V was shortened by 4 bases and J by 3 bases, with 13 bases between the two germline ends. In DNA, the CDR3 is TGCAGCGTTGCAGCGACCGGAAGCTACGAGCAGTACTTC. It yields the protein CSVAATGSYEQYF.